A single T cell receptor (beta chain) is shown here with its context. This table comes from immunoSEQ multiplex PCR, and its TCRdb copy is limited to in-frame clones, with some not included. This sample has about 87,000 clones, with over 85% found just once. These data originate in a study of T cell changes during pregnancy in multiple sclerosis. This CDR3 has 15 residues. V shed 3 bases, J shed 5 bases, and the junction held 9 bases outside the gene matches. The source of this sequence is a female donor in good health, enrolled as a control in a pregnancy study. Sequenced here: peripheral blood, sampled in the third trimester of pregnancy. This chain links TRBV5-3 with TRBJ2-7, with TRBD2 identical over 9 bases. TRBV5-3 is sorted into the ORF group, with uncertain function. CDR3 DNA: TGTGCCAGAAGCTCATTAGCGGGAGAAGGGGACGAGCAGTACTTC. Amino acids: CARSSLAGEGDEQYF.